This T cell receptor (beta chain) was observed in a study of cytomegalovirus exposure and HLA in healthy donors. The study, taken as a whole, reports: Generally TCR sequences proved uncommon, though certain public TCRs appeared in numerous donors. The authors reported that TCR beta sequences could predict HLA-A and HLA-B alleles. These predictions were accurate for most subjects in the first cohort.

Primers included in the PCR were 60 Vbeta and 13 Jbeta primers. Authors' processing steps: Later analysis identified approximately 80 million unique TCR beta chains, about 10 million shared. TCRdb keeps only in-frame clones here, not all; method: immunoSEQ multiplex PCR. That table furnishes V, J and clone size, whereas the DNA furnished D and trimming. The table has more than 50,000 clones, around 72% seen once; the top ten hold 22%. The CDR3 length is 16 residues. The V end lost 4 bases, the J end lost 5 bases, and 21 bases lay between the germline ends. From germline, CDR1 is SGHTA and CDR2 FQGNSA. As regards this clone: What it binds is unknown.

The sample was PBMCs. The rearrangement joins TRBV7-2 to TRBJ2-7; perhaps TRBD2 as D (5 bases). This TCR was recovered from a woman aged 50 to 65 in good health and CMV-seropositive. This CDR3 reads CASSYSGAEGSHEQYF. The CDR3 DNA sequence: TGTGCCAGCAGCTACAGCGGAGCCGAGGGCAGCCACGAGCAGTACTTC. The full variable domain, completed using reference TRBV7-2 and TRBJ2-7, is GAGVSQSPSNKVTEKGKDVELRCDPISGHTALYWYRQSLGQGLEFLIYFQGNSAPDKSGLPSDRFSAERTGGSVSTLTIQRTQQEDSAVYLCASSYSGAEGSHEQYFGPGTRLTVT.